Listed below are T cell receptor beta chains from one sample, sequenced in a study of T cells after yellow fever vaccination. TCRdb called the 5' RACE reads again in MiXCR, with one record for every CDR3 protein. The sample shows some 390,000 distinct CDR3 sequences, about 17% of them seen only once. The source material was PBMCs, sampled before the yellow fever booster vaccination. Receptor source: a man between 18 and 29 years old who received the YFV17D yellow fever vaccine. Both conserved end residues are part of each CDR3. The D gene is left open where the match is weak. Expanded clones are given a class, and other clones once, few, many or no size at all.

clone_size: few
cdr3_length: 16
v_call: TRBV7-9
d_call: NA
j_call: TRBJ2-1
cdr3_aa: CASSLAPARAYNEQFF
cdr3_nt: TGTGCCAGCAGCTTAGCGCCGGCGCGCGCCTACAATGAGCAGTTCTTC

clone_size: NA
cdr3_length: 14
v_call: TRBV5-5
d_call: NA
j_call: TRBJ2-3
cdr3_aa: CASSSDSHTDTQYF
cdr3_nt: TGTGCCAGCAGCTCGGACTCCCACACAGATACGCAGTATTTT

clone_size: NA
cdr3_length: 14
v_call: TRBV7-3
d_call: NA
j_call: TRBJ2-5
cdr3_aa: CASSLGGPKETQYF
cdr3_nt: TGTGCCAGCAGCTTAGGGGGGCCAAAAGAGACCCAGTACTTC

clone_size: NA
cdr3_length: 16
v_call: TRBV18
d_call: TRBD1
j_call: TRBJ1-1
cdr3_aa: CASSPGTGDRNTEAFF
cdr3_nt: TGTGCCAGCTCACCAGGGACAGGGGATCGGAACACTGAAGCTTTCTTT

clone_size: NA
cdr3_length: 15
v_call: TRBV5-1
d_call: NA
j_call: TRBJ1-6
cdr3_aa: CASSLEPGGNSPLHF
cdr3_nt: TGCGCCAGCAGCTTGGAACCGGGGGGGAATTCACCCCTCCACTTT

clone_size: NA
cdr3_length: 15
v_call: TRBV5-1
d_call: TRBD1
j_call: TRBJ1-1
cdr3_aa: CASSSTGTGLGMAFF
cdr3_nt: TGCGCCAGCAGCTCGACCGGGACAGGGTTAGGGATGGCTTTCTTT

clone_size: many
cdr3_length: 18
v_call: TRBV3-1
d_call: NA
j_call: TRBJ1-2
cdr3_aa: CASSRSPKTGSANYGYTF
cdr3_nt: TGTGCCAGCAGTCGATCCCCCAAAACAGGGTCGGCTAACTATGGCTACACCTTC

clone_size: NA
cdr3_length: 15
v_call: TRBV6-2/TRBV6-3
d_call: TRBD2
j_call: TRBJ2-5
cdr3_aa: CASSYIDRSGGAQYF
cdr3_nt: TGTGCCAGCAGTTACATTGACCGGAGCGGGGGTGCCCAGTACTTC

clone_size: NA
cdr3_length: 17
v_call: TRBV5-1
d_call: NA
j_call: TRBJ1-2
cdr3_aa: CASSFGAGSQRNYGYTF
cdr3_nt: TGCGCCAGCAGCTTCGGGGCTGGCTCCCAACGAAACTATGGCTACACCTTC

clone_size: NA
cdr3_length: 17
v_call: TRBV5-5
d_call: TRBD2
j_call: TRBJ2-3
cdr3_aa: CASSLDLAGGRRNTQYF
cdr3_nt: TGTGCCAGCAGCTTGGACCTAGCGGGGGGTCGAAGAAATACGCAGTATTTT

clone_size: few
cdr3_length: 16
v_call: TRBV9
d_call: NA
j_call: TRBJ1-4
cdr3_aa: CASSHPGSATNEKLFF
cdr3_nt: TGTGCCAGCAGTCACCCAGGGAGTGCAACTAATGAAAAACTGTTTTTT

clone_size: once
cdr3_length: 17
v_call: TRBV7-9
d_call: TRBD1
j_call: TRBJ2-5
cdr3_aa: CASSLPRRTGGWETQYF
cdr3_nt: TGTGCCAGCAGCTTACCCCGAAGGACAGGGGGTTGGGAGACCCAGTACTTC

clone_size: NA
cdr3_length: 14
v_call: TRBV5-4
d_call: TRBD1
j_call: TRBJ2-3
cdr3_aa: CASNSGTETDTQYF
cdr3_nt: TGTGCCAGCAACTCCGGGACAGAAACAGATACGCAGTATTTT

clone_size: many
cdr3_length: 15
v_call: TRBV20-1
d_call: NA
j_call: TRBJ1-1
cdr3_aa: CSARDTGRGNTEAFF
cdr3_nt: TGCAGTGCTAGGGATACAGGGCGGGGGAACACTGAAGCTTTCTTT

clone_size: NA
cdr3_length: 14
v_call: TRBV5-1
d_call: NA
j_call: TRBJ2-3
cdr3_aa: CASSSAASTDTQYF
cdr3_nt: TGCGCCAGCAGCTCCGCGGCTAGCACAGATACGCAGTATTTT

clone_size: NA
cdr3_length: 15
v_call: TRBV4-2
d_call: NA
j_call: TRBJ1-3
cdr3_aa: CASSQDTSSGNTIYF
cdr3_nt: TGTGCCAGCAGCCAGGACACTAGCTCTGGAAACACCATATATTTT

clone_size: few
cdr3_length: 15
v_call: TRBV4-1
d_call: TRBD1
j_call: TRBJ2-7
cdr3_aa: CASSQGQGDSYEQYF
cdr3_nt: TGCGCCAGCAGCCAAGGACAGGGCGATTCCTACGAGCAGTACTTC

clone_size: NA
cdr3_length: 16
v_call: TRBV11-2
d_call: TRBD1
j_call: TRBJ1-1
cdr3_aa: CASRPGQGAIHTEAFF
cdr3_nt: TGTGCCAGCAGGCCGGGACAGGGGGCCATCCACACTGAAGCTTTCTTT

clone_size: NA
cdr3_length: 14
v_call: TRBV12-3/TRBV12-4
d_call: NA
j_call: TRBJ1-1
cdr3_aa: CASSLPGGATEAFF
cdr3_nt: TGTGCCAGCAGTCTCCCGGGAGGGGCCACTGAAGCTTTCTTT

clone_size: NA
cdr3_length: 13
v_call: TRBV2
d_call: NA
j_call: TRBJ2-3
cdr3_aa: CASRGHPRDTQYF
cdr3_nt: TGTGCCAGCCGCGGCCACCCCCGGGATACGCAGTATTTT

clone_size: NA
cdr3_length: 17
v_call: TRBV7-9
d_call: TRBD1
j_call: TRBJ2-5
cdr3_aa: CASSLARTGQAQETQYF
cdr3_nt: TGTGCCAGCAGCTTAGCCCGGACAGGGCAGGCCCAAGAGACCCAGTACTTC

clone_size: few
cdr3_length: 17
v_call: TRBV10-3
d_call: NA
j_call: TRBJ1-1
cdr3_aa: CAISESRDTSPNTEAFF
cdr3_nt: TGTGCCATCAGTGAGTCTCGAGACACAAGCCCGAACACTGAAGCTTTCTTT

clone_size: NA
cdr3_length: 14
v_call: TRBV7-2
d_call: NA
j_call: TRBJ2-5
cdr3_aa: CASSLAKGRKTQYF
cdr3_nt: TGTGCCAGCAGCTTAGCGAAGGGGCGAAAGACCCAGTACTTC

clone_size: few
cdr3_length: 15
v_call: TRBV4-1
d_call: TRBD2
j_call: TRBJ2-1
cdr3_aa: CASSQETSGSDEQFF
cdr3_nt: TGCGCCAGCAGCCAAGAAACTAGCGGTAGCGATGAGCAGTTCTTC

clone_size: few
cdr3_length: 13
v_call: TRBV20-1
d_call: TRBD2
j_call: TRBJ2-5
cdr3_aa: CSLTSGGQETQYF
cdr3_nt: TGCAGTCTGACTAGCGGGGGCCAAGAGACCCAGTACTTC

clone_size: NA
cdr3_length: 14
v_call: TRBV20-1
d_call: TRBD2
j_call: TRBJ2-1
cdr3_aa: CSALAGGPGNEQFF
cdr3_nt: TGCAGTGCTCTAGCGGGGGGGCCTGGTAATGAGCAGTTCTTC

clone_size: NA
cdr3_length: 14
v_call: TRBV27
d_call: TRBD2
j_call: TRBJ2-7
cdr3_aa: CASGRGGGSYEQYF
cdr3_nt: TGTGCCAGCGGTCGGGGGGGCGGGTCCTACGAGCAGTACTTC

clone_size: NA
cdr3_length: 14
v_call: TRBV4-3
d_call: NA
j_call: TRBJ2-7
cdr3_aa: CASSQDLGRYEQYF
cdr3_nt: TGCGCCAGCAGCCAAGATCTCGGTCGCTACGAGCAGTACTTC

clone_size: NA
cdr3_length: 17
v_call: TRBV5-1
d_call: NA
j_call: TRBJ1-2
cdr3_aa: CASSPDGPRRRNYGYTF
cdr3_nt: TGCGCCAGCAGCCCTGATGGACCGAGACGGAGAAACTATGGCTACACCTTC

clone_size: NA
cdr3_length: 10
v_call: TRBV6-1
d_call: TRBD2
j_call: TRBJ2-3
cdr3_aa: CATGGTPAYF
cdr3_nt: TGTGCCACGGGGGGGACTCCCGCGTATTTT

clone_size: NA
cdr3_length: 14
v_call: TRBV20-1
d_call: NA
j_call: TRBJ1-3
cdr3_aa: CSAYSAGTGNTIYF
cdr3_nt: TGCAGTGCTTATAGTGCGGGGACTGGAAACACCATATATTTT

clone_size: NA
cdr3_length: 13
v_call: TRBV7-3
d_call: NA
j_call: TRBJ2-5
cdr3_aa: CASSSGTPGTQYF
cdr3_nt: TGTGCCAGCAGCTCCGGGACCCCAGGGACCCAGTACTTC

clone_size: few
cdr3_length: 12
v_call: TRBV2
d_call: NA
j_call: TRBJ1-2
cdr3_aa: CASSVAGSGYTF
cdr3_nt: TGTGCCAGCAGTGTCGCAGGCTCCGGCTACACCTTC

clone_size: many
cdr3_length: 14
v_call: TRBV29-1
d_call: TRBD1
j_call: TRBJ1-2
cdr3_aa: CSVVGGQGGRGYTF
cdr3_nt: TGCAGCGTTGTGGGGGGACAGGGGGGTCGTGGCTACACCTTC

clone_size: NA
cdr3_length: 14
v_call: TRBV4-1
d_call: NA
j_call: TRBJ2-5
cdr3_aa: CASSHRDLQETQYF
cdr3_nt: TGCGCCAGCAGCCACCGGGACTTACAAGAGACCCAGTACTTC

clone_size: NA
cdr3_length: 15
v_call: TRBV18
d_call: NA
j_call: TRBJ1-2
cdr3_aa: CASSPPPGRPYGYTF
cdr3_nt: TGTGCCAGCTCACCCCCGCCCGGGAGGCCTTATGGCTACACCTTC

clone_size: NA
cdr3_length: 14
v_call: TRBV6-1
d_call: NA
j_call: TRBJ1-2
cdr3_aa: CASSPTGKVDGYTF
cdr3_nt: TGTGCCAGCAGCCCCACAGGGAAAGTGGATGGCTACACCTTC

clone_size: NA
cdr3_length: 15
v_call: TRBV5-6
d_call: NA
j_call: TRBJ2-1
cdr3_aa: CASSLVGVWGDEQFF
cdr3_nt: TGTGCCAGCAGCTTGGTGGGTGTCTGGGGTGATGAGCAGTTCTTC

clone_size: NA
cdr3_length: 14
v_call: TRBV7-2
d_call: TRBD2
j_call: TRBJ2-7
cdr3_aa: CASSRTSGGYEQYF
cdr3_nt: TGTGCCAGCAGTAGGACTAGCGGGGGCTACGAGCAGTACTTC

clone_size: few
cdr3_length: 14
v_call: TRBV6-5
d_call: NA
j_call: TRBJ1-5
cdr3_aa: CASSVGQTNQPQHF
cdr3_nt: TGTGCCAGCAGTGTCGGACAAACTAATCAGCCCCAGCATTTT

clone_size: few
cdr3_length: 14
v_call: TRBV10-3
d_call: NA
j_call: TRBJ1-5
cdr3_aa: CAIRETGDGQPQHF
cdr3_nt: TGTGCCATCAGAGAGACCGGGGACGGTCAGCCCCAGCATTTT

clone_size: few
cdr3_length: 17
v_call: TRBV27
d_call: TRBD2
j_call: TRBJ2-1
cdr3_aa: CASRHGTSGGVYNEQFF
cdr3_nt: TGTGCCAGCAGGCACGGGACTAGCGGGGGCGTTTACAATGAGCAGTTCTTC

clone_size: NA
cdr3_length: 13
v_call: TRBV20-1
d_call: NA
j_call: TRBJ1-1
cdr3_aa: CIARQDTNTEAFF
cdr3_nt: TGCATTGCTAGACAGGATACAAACACTGAAGCTTTCTTT

clone_size: few
cdr3_length: 14
v_call: TRBV12-3/TRBV12-4
d_call: NA
j_call: TRBJ1-2
cdr3_aa: CASSLVPGKAGYTF
cdr3_nt: TGTGCCAGCAGTTTAGTTCCAGGGAAGGCTGGCTACACCTTC

clone_size: NA
cdr3_length: 12
v_call: TRBV10-1
d_call: NA
j_call: TRBJ2-2
cdr3_aa: CASSESTGELFF
cdr3_nt: TGCGCCAGCAGTGAGTCGACCGGGGAGCTGTTTTTT

clone_size: few
cdr3_length: 12
v_call: TRBV12-3/TRBV12-4
d_call: NA
j_call: TRBJ1-1
cdr3_aa: CASSYSITEAFF
cdr3_nt: TGTGCCAGCAGTTACTCCATCACTGAAGCTTTCTTT

clone_size: few
cdr3_length: 17
v_call: TRBV5-1
d_call: TRBD2
j_call: TRBJ2-5
cdr3_aa: CASSWASLAGAGETQYF
cdr3_nt: TGCGCCAGCAGCTGGGCATCTCTAGCGGGGGCCGGAGAGACCCAGTACTTC

clone_size: NA
cdr3_length: 14
v_call: TRBV20-1
d_call: NA
j_call: TRBJ2-3
cdr3_aa: CSARDKSRFHTQYF
cdr3_nt: TGCAGTGCTAGAGATAAGTCTAGGTTCCATACGCAGTATTTT

clone_size: many
cdr3_length: 15
v_call: TRBV7-9
d_call: TRBD1
j_call: TRBJ2-3
cdr3_aa: CASSSGQGGTDTQYF
cdr3_nt: TGTGCCAGCAGCTCCGGACAGGGAGGCACAGATACGCAGTATTTT

clone_size: NA
cdr3_length: 13
v_call: TRBV6-5
d_call: NA
j_call: TRBJ2-1
cdr3_aa: CASSYSRGFEQFF
cdr3_nt: TGTGCCAGCAGTTACTCGAGGGGGTTTGAGCAGTTCTTC

clone_size: many
cdr3_length: 13
v_call: TRBV12-3/TRBV12-4
d_call: TRBD2
j_call: TRBJ2-1
cdr3_aa: CASSLGGTSRALF
cdr3_nt: TGTGCCAGCAGTTTAGGCGGGACTAGTAGGGCGCTCTTC

clone_size: NA
cdr3_length: 16
v_call: TRBV28
d_call: TRBD2
j_call: TRBJ2-2
cdr3_aa: CASSPLSGGAGGELFF
cdr3_nt: TGTGCCAGCAGTCCCCTAAGCGGGGGGGCTGGCGGGGAGCTGTTTTTT

clone_size: NA
cdr3_length: 15
v_call: TRBV9
d_call: NA
j_call: TRBJ1-1
cdr3_aa: CASSEGGARDTEAFF
cdr3_nt: TGTGCCAGCAGCGAGGGGGGAGCGAGGGACACTGAAGCTTTCTTT